This TCR beta chain was obtained from a study of T cells in Graves' hyperthyroidism and ophthalmopathy. About the study: Specimen type is peripheral blood, collected at initial diagnosis prior to any treatment.

Diagnoses were established using clinical symptoms, serum thyroxine and TRAb, thyroid ultrasound and orbital computed tomography. This clonotype was seen repeatedly, ten times or more. The antigen is undetermined. Germline V gene lookup returns CDR1 SEHNR and CDR2 FQNEAQ (reference sequence). Trimming removed 1 base at V and 3 bases at J, with 10 bases between. The CDR3 length is 14 residues. Findings and limits, study-wide: Most clonotypes expanded in thyroid above 0.001 were likewise present in blood.

Researchers amplified the TCR beta CDR3 regions from RNA transcripts. The HTBI primer set was used in a first-round RT-PCR of the TCR CDR3. Using its own MiXCR run on the multiplex PCR reads, TCRdb lists one record per CDR3 protein. Of about 290,000 distinct CDR3 sequences in the sample, less than 15% were seen once. This receptor was taken from a woman younger than 45 with Graves' hyperthyroidism that later progressed to Graves' ophthalmopathy. The chain joins TRBV7-9 to TRBJ2-7; D is possibly TRBD2 (6 bases). The sample was blood. The CDR3: CASSLDGTFYEQYF. CDR3 DNA: TGTGCCAGCAGCTTAGATGGGACTTTCTACGAGCAGTACTTC. Looking up the rest from reference TRBV7-9 and TRBJ2-7 gives the full variable domain: DTGVSQNPRHKITKRGQNVTFRCDPISEHNRLYWYRQTLGQGPEFLTYFQNEAQLEKSRLLSDRFSAERPKGSFSTLEIQRTEQGDSAMYLCASSLDGTFYEQYFGPGTRLTVT.